This T cell receptor (beta chain) appears in the sequencing data of a study of control samples from healthy donors and cancer patients. V lost 5 bases, J lost 4 bases, and 9 bases stayed unmatched. The CDR3 covers 15 residues. Germline V gene sequence: CDR1 SGHDT, CDR2 YYEEEE. TCRdb keeps only in-frame clones here, not all; method: immunoSEQ multiplex PCR. Of about 82,000 clones listed, over 75% are singletons. This receptor was identified in a man aged 50 to 59 in good health. The sample was blood. The rearrangement uses TRBV5-6 and TRBJ2-7; 10 bases fit TRBD2. CDR3 protein: CASSGAGGPRYEQYF. As DNA, the CDR3 is TGTGCCAGCAGTGGAGCGGGAGGGCCTCGGTACGAGCAGTACTTC. Filled out from reference TRBV5-6 and TRBJ2-7, the complete variable domain reads DAGVTQSPTHLIKTRGQQVTLRCSPKSGHDTVSWYQQALGQGPQFIFQYYEEEERQRGNFPDRFSGHQFPNYSSELNVNALLLGDSALYLCASSGAGGPRYEQYFGPGTRLTVT.